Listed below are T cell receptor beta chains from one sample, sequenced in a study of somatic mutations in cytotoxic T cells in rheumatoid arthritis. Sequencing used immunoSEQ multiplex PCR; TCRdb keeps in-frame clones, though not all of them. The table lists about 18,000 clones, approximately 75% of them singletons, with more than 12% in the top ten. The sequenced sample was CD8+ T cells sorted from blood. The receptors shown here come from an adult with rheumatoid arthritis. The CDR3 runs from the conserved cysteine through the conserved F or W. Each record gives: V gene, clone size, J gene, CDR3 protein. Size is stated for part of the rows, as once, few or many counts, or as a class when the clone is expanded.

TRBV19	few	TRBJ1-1	CASMKGGDRSPEAFF
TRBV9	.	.	CASSFGSGLSYEQYF
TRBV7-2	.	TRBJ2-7	CASSYTPRPEQYF
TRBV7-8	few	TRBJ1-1	CASSFGQGPEAFF
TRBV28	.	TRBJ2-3	CASSAYIGGDTQYF
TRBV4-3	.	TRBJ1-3	CASSQDVGASGNTIYF
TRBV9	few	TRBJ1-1	CASSVYVVGTEAFF
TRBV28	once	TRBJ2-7	CASSPGEFEYDEQYF
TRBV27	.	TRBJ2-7	CASSRQGSREQYF
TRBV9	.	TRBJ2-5	CASSAGSGGPFGETQYF
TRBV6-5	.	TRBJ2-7	CASSYSGPPWDEQYF
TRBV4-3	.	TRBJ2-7	CASSQETGINYEQYF
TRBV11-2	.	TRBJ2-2	CASRLYTGELFF
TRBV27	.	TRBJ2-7	CASSYTGQNYEQYF
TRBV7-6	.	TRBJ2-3	CASSLMGEADTQYF
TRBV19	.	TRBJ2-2	CAAAYRANTGELFF
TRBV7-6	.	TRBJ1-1	CASSLAELNTEAFF
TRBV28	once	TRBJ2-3	CASSLIPDRGPSTDTQYF
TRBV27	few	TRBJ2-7	CATLRGRSGYEQYF
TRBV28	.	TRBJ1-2	CASYQFSLTANYGYTF
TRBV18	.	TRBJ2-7	CASSPTFAEPYEQYF
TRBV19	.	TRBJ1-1	CASRTGGNTEAFF
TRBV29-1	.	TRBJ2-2	CSVGGSDTGELFF
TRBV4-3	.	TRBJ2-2	CASSQFGAGNTGELFF
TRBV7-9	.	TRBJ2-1	CASSGTSVSYNEQFF
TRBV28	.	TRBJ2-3	CASNHKTDPTDTQYF
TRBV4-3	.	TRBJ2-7	CASSQDLAGAYEQYF
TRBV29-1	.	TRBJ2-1	CSVEGDAVAGGPEQFF
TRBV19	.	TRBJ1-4	CASSIVEDPEKLFF
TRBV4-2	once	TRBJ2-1	CASSQGGLAGTSYNEQFF
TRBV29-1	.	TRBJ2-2	CSVEDPGQGVTGELFF
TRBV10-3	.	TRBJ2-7	CAISESRGPSYEQYF
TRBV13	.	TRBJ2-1	CASSQTGTAYNEQFF
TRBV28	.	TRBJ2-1	CASYALRGGFPYNEQFF
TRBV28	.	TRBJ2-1	CASSFLPGLAGVDNEQFF
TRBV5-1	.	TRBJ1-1	CASSQGQGLNTEAFF
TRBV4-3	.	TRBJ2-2	CASSQEGSPNTGELFF
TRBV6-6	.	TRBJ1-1	CASWDTEAFF
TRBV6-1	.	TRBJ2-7	CASSDGTGSSYEQYF
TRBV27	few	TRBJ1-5	CASSVRTGYQPQHF
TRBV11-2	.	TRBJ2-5	CASSSFPSGAGQETQYF
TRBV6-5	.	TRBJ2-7	CASSGTGSYEQYF
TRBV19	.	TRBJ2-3	CASSMKSATDTQYF
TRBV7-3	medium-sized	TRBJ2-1	CASRRSGGPWDEQFF
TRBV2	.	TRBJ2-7	CASTGQGAYEQYF
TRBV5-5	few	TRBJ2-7	CASSPGQGFRYEQYF
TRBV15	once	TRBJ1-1	CATSRDIRGAKAFF
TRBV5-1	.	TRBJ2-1	CASSLRGGLTYNEQFF
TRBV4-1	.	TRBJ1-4	CASSQAPPSTNEKLFF
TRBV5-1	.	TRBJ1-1	CASSLAPGQYTEAFF